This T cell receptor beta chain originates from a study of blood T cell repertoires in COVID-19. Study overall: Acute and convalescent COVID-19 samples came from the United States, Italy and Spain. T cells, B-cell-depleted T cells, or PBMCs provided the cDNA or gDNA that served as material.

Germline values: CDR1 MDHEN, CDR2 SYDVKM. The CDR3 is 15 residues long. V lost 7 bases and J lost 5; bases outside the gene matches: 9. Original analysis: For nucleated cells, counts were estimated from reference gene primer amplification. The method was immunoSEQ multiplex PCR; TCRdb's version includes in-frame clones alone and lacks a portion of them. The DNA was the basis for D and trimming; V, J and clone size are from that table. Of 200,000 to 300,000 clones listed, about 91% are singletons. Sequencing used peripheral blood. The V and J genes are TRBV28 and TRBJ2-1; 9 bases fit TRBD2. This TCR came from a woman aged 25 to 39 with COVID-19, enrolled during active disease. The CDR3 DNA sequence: TGTGCCAGCATTAGGGTAGCGGGGGCGCACAATGAGCAGTTCTTC. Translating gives CASIRVAGAHNEQFF.